Described below is a single T cell receptor beta chain sequence and its context. The source of the sample is a study of shared T cell receptors in the human thymus. The V gene's germline CDR1 is SEHNR and CDR2 FQNEAQ (reference sequence). This CDR3 region has 15 residues. The junction had 8 bases not matched to a gene; V was cut back by 4 bases and J by 4 bases. TCRdb keeps only in-frame clones here, not all; method: immunoSEQ multiplex PCR. The table has hundreds of thousands of clones, more than 75% seen once. These data were likewise used in another study, on human thymus T cells. That investigation notes: Infants, healthy and Finnish, who were having corrective surgery for congenital heart defects served as donors. It was from resections taken during corrective heart surgery that the thymus tissue came. Use of V and J genes seemed skewed within the thymic and blood repertoires. As related research reported, thymic repertoires overlapped highly among unrelated individuals.

Specimen: thymocytes. This receptor was obtained from a boy in the first two years of life with a congenital heart defect. This chain links TRBV7-9 with TRBJ1-1; 8 bases map to TRBD1. The chain's CDR3 is CASSSNGQGGTEAFF. CDR3 in DNA: TGTGCCAGCAGCTCAAACGGACAGGGAGGCACTGAAGCTTTCTTT. The whole variable domain, remainder taken from reference TRBV7-9 and TRBJ1-1, is DTGVSQNPRHKITKRGQNVTFRCDPISEHNRLYWYRQTLGQGPEFLTYFQNEAQLEKSRLLSDRFSAERPKGSFSTLEIQRTEQGDSAMYLCASSSNGQGGTEAFFGQGTRLTVV.